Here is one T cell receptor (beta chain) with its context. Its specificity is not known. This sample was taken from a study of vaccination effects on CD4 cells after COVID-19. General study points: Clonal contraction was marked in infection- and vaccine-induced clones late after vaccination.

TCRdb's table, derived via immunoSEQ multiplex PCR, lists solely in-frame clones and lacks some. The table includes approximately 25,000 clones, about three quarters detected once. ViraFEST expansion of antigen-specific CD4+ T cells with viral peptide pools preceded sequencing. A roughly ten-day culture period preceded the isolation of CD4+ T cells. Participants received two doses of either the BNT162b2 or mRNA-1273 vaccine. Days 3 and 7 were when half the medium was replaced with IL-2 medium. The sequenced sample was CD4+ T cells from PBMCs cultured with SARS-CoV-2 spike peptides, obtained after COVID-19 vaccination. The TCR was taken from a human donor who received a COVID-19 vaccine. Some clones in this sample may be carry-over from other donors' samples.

The CDR3 spells CASSATGVTTQYF. The CDR3 DNA follows: TGTGCCAGCAGCGCGACAGGGGTTACGACCCAGTACTTC. This sequence joins TRBV9 and TRBJ2-5; 8 bases map to TRBD1. The junction had 5 bases not matched to a gene; V was cut back by 3 bases and J by 7 bases. The CDR3 has 13 amino acids. Looked up from germline, CDR1 is SGDLS and CDR2 is YYNGEE. Full variable domain (missing parts from reference TRBV9 and TRBJ2-5): DSGVTQTPKHLITATGQRVTLRCSPRSGDLSVYWYQQSLDQGLQFLIQYYNGEERAKGNILERFSAQQFPDLHSELNLSSLELGDSALYFCASSATGVTTQYFGPGTRLLVL.